This T cell receptor (beta chain) comes out of a study of beta chain features in type 1 diabetes. Comments on this clone: As yet, its antigen is unknown.

Whole-study results and caveats: Fewer junction insertions and more nucleotide deletions appeared in type 1 diabetes patients. Across all four CD4+ subsets, people with type 1 diabetes showed modestly shorter TCRB CDR3s. The naive, central memory and Treg TCRB repertoires looked more alike in patients than they did in healthy donors.

Investigators reverse transcribed all isolated RNA, so they sequenced expressed TCRB transcripts. Assay used: immunoSEQ multiplex PCR; TCRdb lists only in-frame clones, some missing. The table records fewer than 900,000 clones, about 17% of them present only once. CDR1 is LNHDA, CDR2 SQIVND, per germline (reference sequence). The V end lost 1 base, the J end lost 9 bases, and 13 bases lay between the germline ends. This CDR3 has 14 amino acids. The receptor's source is a woman in her late teens or twenties in good health. What was sequenced was naive CD4+ T cells from blood. The chain joins TRBV19 to TRBJ2-1; D assignment may be TRBD1 or TRBD2 (5 bases each). The CDR3 nucleotides read TGTGCCAGTAGTATAGCTGAGTCAGGGAGTGAGCAGTTCTTC. Residues: CASSIAESGSEQFF.